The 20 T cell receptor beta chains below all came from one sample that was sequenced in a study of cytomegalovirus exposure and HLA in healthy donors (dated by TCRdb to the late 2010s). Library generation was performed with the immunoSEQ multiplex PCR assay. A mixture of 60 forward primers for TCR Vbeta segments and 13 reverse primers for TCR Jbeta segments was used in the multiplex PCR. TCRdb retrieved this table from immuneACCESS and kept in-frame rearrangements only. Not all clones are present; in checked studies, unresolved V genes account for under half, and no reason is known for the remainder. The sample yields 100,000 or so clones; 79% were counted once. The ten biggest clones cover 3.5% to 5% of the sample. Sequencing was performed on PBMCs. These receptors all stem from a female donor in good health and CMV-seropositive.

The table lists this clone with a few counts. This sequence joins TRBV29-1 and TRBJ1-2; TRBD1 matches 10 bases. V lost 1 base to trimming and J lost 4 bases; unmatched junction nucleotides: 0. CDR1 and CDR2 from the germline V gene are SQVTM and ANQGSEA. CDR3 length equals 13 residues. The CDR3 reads CSVEGQGAYGYTF. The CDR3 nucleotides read TGCAGCGTTGAAGGACAGGGGGCCTATGGCTACACCTTC.

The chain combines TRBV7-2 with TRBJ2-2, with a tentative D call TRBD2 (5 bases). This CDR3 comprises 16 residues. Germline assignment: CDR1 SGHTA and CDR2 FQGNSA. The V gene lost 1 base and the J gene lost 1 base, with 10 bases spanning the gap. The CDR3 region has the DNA TGTGCCAGCAGCTTAGGGAGCGGAAGGAACACCGGGGAGCTGTTTTTT. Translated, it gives CASSLGSGRNTGELFF. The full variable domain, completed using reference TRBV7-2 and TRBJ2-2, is GAGVSQSPSNKVTEKGKDVELRCDPISGHTALYWYRQSLGQGLEFLIYFQGNSAPDKSGLPSDRFSAERTGGSVSTLTIQRTQQEDSAVYLCASSLGSGRNTGELFFGEGSRLTVL.

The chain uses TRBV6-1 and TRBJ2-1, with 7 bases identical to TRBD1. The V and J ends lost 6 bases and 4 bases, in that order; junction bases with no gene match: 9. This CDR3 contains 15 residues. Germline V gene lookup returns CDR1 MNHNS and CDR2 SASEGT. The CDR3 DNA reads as TGTGCCAGCAGAGGCCCCGGGACAGTTTACAATGAGCAGTTCTTC. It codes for CASRGPGTVYNEQFF.

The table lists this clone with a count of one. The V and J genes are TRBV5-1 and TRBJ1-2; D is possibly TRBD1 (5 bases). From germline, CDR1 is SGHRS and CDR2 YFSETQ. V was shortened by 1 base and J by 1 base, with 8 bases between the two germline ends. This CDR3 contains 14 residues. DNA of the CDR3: TGCGCCAGCAGCTTGACAGGAGATAACTATGGCTACACCTTC. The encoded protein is CASSLTGDNYGYTF.

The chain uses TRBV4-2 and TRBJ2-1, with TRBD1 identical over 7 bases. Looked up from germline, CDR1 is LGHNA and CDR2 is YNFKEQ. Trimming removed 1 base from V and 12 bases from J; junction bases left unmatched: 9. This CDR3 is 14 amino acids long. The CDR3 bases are TGTGCCAGCAGCCAAGGAGGTTCAGGGGGTGGGCAGTTCTTC. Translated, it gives CASSQGGSGGGQFF.

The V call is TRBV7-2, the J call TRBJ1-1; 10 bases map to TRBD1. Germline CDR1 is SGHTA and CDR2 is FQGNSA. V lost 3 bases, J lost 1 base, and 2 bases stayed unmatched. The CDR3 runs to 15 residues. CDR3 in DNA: TGTGCCAGCAGCTTGGACAGGGGGACGAACACTGAAGCTTTCTTT. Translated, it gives CASSLDRGTNTEAFF. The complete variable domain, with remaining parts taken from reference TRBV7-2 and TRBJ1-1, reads GAGVSQSPSNKVTEKGKDVELRCDPISGHTALYWYRQSLGQGLEFLIYFQGNSAPDKSGLPSDRFSAERTGGSVSTLTIQRTQQEDSAVYLCASSLDRGTNTEAFFGQGTRLTVV.

The CDR3 here is CASSLGVRRISYEQYF. CDR3 DNA sequence: TGTGCCAGCAGCTTAGGTGTCAGGCGAATCTCCTACGAGCAGTACTTC. The chain links TRBV7-2 to TRBJ2-7; D gene uncertain. Trimming left V 1 base short and J 0 bases short, with 13 bases between. The CDR3 has 16 amino acids. Germline V CDR1 and CDR2: SGHTA, FQGNSA.

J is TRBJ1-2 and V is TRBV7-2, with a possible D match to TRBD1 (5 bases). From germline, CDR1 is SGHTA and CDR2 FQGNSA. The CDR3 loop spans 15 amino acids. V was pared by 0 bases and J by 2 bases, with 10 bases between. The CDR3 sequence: CASSLAMGQNYGYTF. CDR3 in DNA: TGTGCCAGCAGCTTAGCGATGGGGCAGAACTATGGCTACACCTTC. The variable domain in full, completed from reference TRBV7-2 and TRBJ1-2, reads GAGVSQSPSNKVTEKGKDVELRCDPISGHTALYWYRQSLGQGLEFLIYFQGNSAPDKSGLPSDRFSAERTGGSVSTLTIQRTQQEDSAVYLCASSLAMGQNYGYTFGSGTRLTVV.

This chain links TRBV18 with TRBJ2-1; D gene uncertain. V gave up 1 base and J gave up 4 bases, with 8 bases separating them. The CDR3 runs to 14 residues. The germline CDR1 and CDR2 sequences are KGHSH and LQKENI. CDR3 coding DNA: TGTGCCAGCTCACCACAGGCGGAGTACAATGAGCAGTTCTTC. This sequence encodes CASSPQAEYNEQFF.

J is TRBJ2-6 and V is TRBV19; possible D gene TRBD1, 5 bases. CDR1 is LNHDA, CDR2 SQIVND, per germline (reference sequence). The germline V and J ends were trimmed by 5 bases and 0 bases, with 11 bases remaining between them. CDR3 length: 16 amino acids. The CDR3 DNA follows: TGTGCCAGTAGTCTCTACAGGAACTCTGGGGCCAACGTCCTGACTTTC. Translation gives CASSLYRNSGANVLTF.

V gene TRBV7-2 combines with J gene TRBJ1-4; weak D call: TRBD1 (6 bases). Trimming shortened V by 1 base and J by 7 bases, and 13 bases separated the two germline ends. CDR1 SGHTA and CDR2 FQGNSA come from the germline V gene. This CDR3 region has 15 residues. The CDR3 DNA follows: TGTGCCAGCAGCTTAGAGGGGGGGAGGAGTGAAAAACTGTTTTTT. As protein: CASSLEGGRSEKLFF. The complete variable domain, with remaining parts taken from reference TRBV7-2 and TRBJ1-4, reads GAGVSQSPSNKVTEKGKDVELRCDPISGHTALYWYRQSLGQGLEFLIYFQGNSAPDKSGLPSDRFSAERTGGSVSTLTIQRTQQEDSAVYLCASSLEGGRSEKLFFGSGTQLSVL.

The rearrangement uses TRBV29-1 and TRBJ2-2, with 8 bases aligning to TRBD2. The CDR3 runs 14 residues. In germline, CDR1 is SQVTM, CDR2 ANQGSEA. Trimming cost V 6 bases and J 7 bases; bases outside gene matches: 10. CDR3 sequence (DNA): TGCAGCGTGACCCCGGGGGGGCGGATCGGGGAGCTGTTTTTT. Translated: CSVTPGGRIGELFF.

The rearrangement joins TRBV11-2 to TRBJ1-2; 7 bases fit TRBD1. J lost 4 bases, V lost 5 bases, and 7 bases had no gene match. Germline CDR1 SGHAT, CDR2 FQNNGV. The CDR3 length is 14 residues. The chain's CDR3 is CASSPGTVTYGYTF. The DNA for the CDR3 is TGTGCCAGCAGCCCAGGGACAGTCACCTATGGCTACACCTTC.

The CDR3 loop is CASSQVALAGVGTYRNTQYF. The CDR3 region has the DNA TGCGCCAGCAGCCAAGTGGCACTAGCGGGAGTGGGGACTTATCGGAATACGCAGTATTTT. V and J are TRBV4-1 and TRBJ2-3, with TRBD2 matching over 11 bases. Germline V CDR1 and CDR2: MGHRA, YSYEKL. V lost 1 base, J lost 7 bases, and 19 bases stayed unmatched. The CDR3 spans 20 residues.

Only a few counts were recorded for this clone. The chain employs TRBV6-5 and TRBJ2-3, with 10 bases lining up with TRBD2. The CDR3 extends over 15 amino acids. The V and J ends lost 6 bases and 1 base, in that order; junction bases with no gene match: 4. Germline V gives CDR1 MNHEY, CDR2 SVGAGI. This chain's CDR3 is CASRSGLAGTDTQYF. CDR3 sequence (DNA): TGTGCCAGCAGATCCGGACTAGCGGGCACAGATACGCAGTATTTT.

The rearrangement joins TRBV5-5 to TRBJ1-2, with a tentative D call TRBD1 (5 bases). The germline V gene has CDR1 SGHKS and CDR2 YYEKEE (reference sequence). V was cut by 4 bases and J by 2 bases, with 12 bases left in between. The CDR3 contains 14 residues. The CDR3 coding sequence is TGTGCCAGCAGCCCCCGGGGGGACAACTATGGCTACACCTTC. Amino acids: CASSPRGDNYGYTF.

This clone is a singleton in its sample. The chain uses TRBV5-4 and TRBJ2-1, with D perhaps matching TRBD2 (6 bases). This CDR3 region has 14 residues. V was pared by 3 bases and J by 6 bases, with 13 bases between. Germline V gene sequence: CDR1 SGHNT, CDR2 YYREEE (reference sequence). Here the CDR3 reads CASSSSRTINEQFF. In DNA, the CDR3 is TGTGCCAGCAGCTCCTCAAGGACTATCAATGAGCAGTTCTTC.

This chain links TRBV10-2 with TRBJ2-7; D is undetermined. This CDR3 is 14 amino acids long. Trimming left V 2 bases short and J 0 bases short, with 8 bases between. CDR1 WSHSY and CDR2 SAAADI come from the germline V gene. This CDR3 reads CASSEVYSSYEQYF. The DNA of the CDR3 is TGCGCCAGCAGTGAGGTATACAGCTCCTACGAGCAGTACTTC.

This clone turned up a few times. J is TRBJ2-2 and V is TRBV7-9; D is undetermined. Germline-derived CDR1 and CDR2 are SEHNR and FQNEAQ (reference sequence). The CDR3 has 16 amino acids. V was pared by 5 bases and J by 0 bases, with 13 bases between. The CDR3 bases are TGTGCCAGCAGCCCCCCCGTAGCAGCGAACACCGGGGAGCTGTTTTTT. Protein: CASSPPVAANTGELFF.

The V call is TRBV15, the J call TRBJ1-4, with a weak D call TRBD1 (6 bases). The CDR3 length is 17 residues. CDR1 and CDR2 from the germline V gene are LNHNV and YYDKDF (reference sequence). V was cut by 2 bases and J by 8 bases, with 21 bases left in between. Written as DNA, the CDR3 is TGTGCCACCAGCAGACAACCCGGACAGCTAAAGGGGGAAAAACTGTTTTTT. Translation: CATSRQPGQLKGEKLFF.